The 29 T cell receptor beta chains listed next were all sequenced from one sample in a study of cytomegalovirus exposure and HLA in healthy donors. It was with 60 Vbeta and 13 Jbeta primers that the PCR ran. Clones were sequenced by immunoSEQ multiplex PCR, and TCRdb holds only the in-frame ones, with some missing. The table lists some 150,000 clones, 76% of them singletons. Sequenced sample: PBMCs. The receptor set was obtained from a woman in her thirties or forties in good health and CMV-seronegative.

The V gene is TRBV7-9, the J gene TRBJ2-3, with TRBD1 identical over 10 bases. Per the germline V gene, CDR1 is SEHNR and CDR2 is FQNEAQ (reference sequence). The CDR3 length is 15 residues. After removal of 5 bases from V and 5 bases from J, the junction contained 7 bases not matched to a gene. Here the CDR3 DNA reads TGTGCCAGCAGCGCACGGGACAGGGGAAGAGATACGCAGTATTTT. Translating gives CASSARDRGRDTQYF.

This chain connects TRBV25-1 to TRBJ2-1, with 9 bases that match TRBD2. The CDR3 is 14 amino acids. The germline gives CDR1 MGHDK, CDR2 SYGVNS. V was pared by 8 bases and J by 0 bases, with 2 bases of the junction left unmatched. CDR3 in amino acids: CASRGGGSYNEQFF. Written as DNA, the CDR3 is TGTGCCAGCCGCGGGGGGGGCTCCTACAATGAGCAGTTCTTC.

The chain uses TRBV6-5 and TRBJ2-1; possibly TRBD2 for D (5 bases). This CDR3 is 15 amino acids long. Trimming removed 4 bases from V and 8 bases from J, with 18 bases in between. Per the germline V gene, CDR1 is MNHEY and CDR2 is SVGAGI. This chain's CDR3 is CASSLGLGLRDEQFF. The DNA of the CDR3 is TGTGCCAGCAGTTTAGGGCTGGGGTTGCGGGATGAGCAGTTCTTC.

V is TRBV6-5 and J is TRBJ2-7, with 7 bases aligning to TRBD1. CDR3 length: 11 residues. Trimming removed 6 bases from V and 6 bases from J; junction bases left unmatched: 2. CDR1 is MNHEY, CDR2 SVGAGI, per germline. Here the CDR3 reads CASRTGFEQYF. CDR3 coding DNA: TGTGCCAGCAGGACAGGGTTCGAGCAGTACTTC.

The chain links TRBV5-8 to TRBJ1-4, with D possibly TRBD1 on 5 matching bases. This CDR3 spans 13 amino acids. Germline V gene data show CDR1 as SGHTS and CDR2 as YDEGEE. V lost 0 bases and J lost 8, with 8 bases in between. For the CDR3, the DNA is TGTGCCAGCAGCTTGGGGACACAGGAAAAACTGTTTTTT. Its translation: CASSLGTQEKLFF.

The chain has TRBV4-1 and TRBJ2-5; possibly TRBD1 for D (6 bases). CDR3 size: 15 residues. V shed 4 bases and J shed 1 base, with 13 bases lying between them. Germline V gene lookup returns CDR1 MGHRA and CDR2 YSYEKL. CDR3 bases: TGCGCCAGCAGCCCAGAGAGGACAGTCCAAGAGACCCAGTACTTC. Protein: CASSPERTVQETQYF.

The V gene is TRBV19, the J gene TRBJ2-7; possibly TRBD1 for D (5 bases). There are 13 residues in the CDR3. V was pared by 2 bases and J by 3 bases, with 8 bases between. Per germline, CDR1 LNHDA and CDR2 SQIVND (reference sequence). This CDR3 is CASSIRTNYEQYF. The CDR3 coding sequence is TGTGCCAGTAGTATAAGGACAAACTACGAGCAGTACTTC. The full variable domain, its missing parts supplied by reference TRBV19 and TRBJ2-7, is DGGITQSPKYLFRKEGQNVTLSCEQNLNHDAMYWYRQDPGQGLRLIYYSQIVNDFQKGDIAEGYSVSREKKESFPLTVTSAQKNPTAFYLCASSIRTNYEQYFGPGTRLTVT.

The chain joins TRBV5-8 to TRBJ1-2, with TRBD1 identical over 7 bases. Germline loops: CDR1 SGHTS, CDR2 YDEGEE. This CDR3 is 13 amino acids long. Germline trimming cut 5 bases from V and 8 bases from J; bases unmatched to any gene: 9. The CDR3 sequence: CASSVAAGGGYTF. The CDR3 DNA is TGTGCCAGCAGTGTGGCGGCAGGGGGAGGCTACACCTTC.

The rearrangement joins TRBV30 to TRBJ1-3; 7 bases fit TRBD1. Losses at the gene ends were 2 bases for V and 4 bases for J; bases not matched to a gene: 8. Germline lookup yields CDR1 GTSNPN and CDR2 SVGIG (reference sequence). CDR3 size: 15 residues. The CDR3 loop is CAWSIGTAVGNTIYF. The CDR3 DNA is TGTGCCTGGAGTATCGGGACAGCCGTCGGAAACACCATATATTTT. Filled out from reference TRBV30 and TRBJ1-3, the complete variable domain reads SQTIHQWPATLVQPVGSPLSLECTVEGTSNPNLYWYRQAAGRGLQLLFYSVGIGQISSEVPQNLSASRPQDRQFILSSKKLLLSDSGFYLCAWSIGTAVGNTIYFGEGSWLTVV.

In nucleotides, the CDR3 is TGTGCTAGTGGTTCCGGGGGGGAGACCCAGTACTTC. This gives the protein CASGSGGETQYF. The gene calls are TRBV12-5 and TRBJ2-5, with TRBD2 matching over 7 bases. Germline V gene lookup returns CDR1 LGHNT and CDR2 FRNRAP. This CDR3 contains 12 residues. The trim removed 4 bases at V and 5 bases at J, leaving 1 base unmatched.

The rearrangement uses TRBV2 and TRBJ2-5; 11 bases map to TRBD2. The ends lost 6 bases at V and 11 bases at J; junction bases unmatched: 11. In germline, CDR1 is SNHLY, CDR2 FYNNEI. The CDR3 covers 14 residues. The DNA for the CDR3 is TGTGCCAGCAGCGATAGCGGGGGGGCAGGAGAGCAGTACTTC. It codes for CASSDSGGAGEQYF.

V and J are TRBV19 and TRBJ2-5, with TRBD2 identical over 11 bases. The J call may be wrong; the DNA end is better matched by TRBJ2-7. Germline V gene sequence: CDR1 LNHDA, CDR2 SQIVND (reference sequence). The CDR3 covers 16 residues. CDR3 sequence reads: CASSVTGTSGSYEQYF. CDR3 sequence (DNA): TGTGCCAGTAGTGTAACCGGGACTAGCGGTTCCTACGAGCAGTACTTC.

This rearrangement joins TRBV13 to TRBJ1-2; 8 bases line up with TRBD1. CDR1 is PRHDT and CDR2 is FYEKMQ in the germline V gene (reference sequence). V gave up 10 bases and J gave up 7 bases; unmatched junction bases: 14. CDR3 length equals 14 residues. As DNA, the CDR3 is TGTGCCACCGCACAGGGGGAGATAAGTGGTGGCTACACCTTC. It translates to CATAQGEISGGYTF.

The rearrangement links TRBV6-1 to TRBJ2-5, with 8 bases identical to TRBD2. The CDR3 totals 15 residues. V lost 7 bases and J lost 4; bases outside the gene matches: 11. Germline V CDR1 and CDR2: MNHNS, SASEGT. The CDR3 DNA reads TGTGCCAGCAATATTCGGACGGGAGGGAGAGAGACCCAGTACTTC. It yields the protein CASNIRTGGRETQYF.

There are a few counts of this clone. This chain joins TRBV5-1 and TRBJ1-1, with a tentative D call TRBD1 (5 bases). The CDR3 runs to 14 residues. Germline V CDR1 and CDR2: SGHRS, YFSETQ. Trimming stripped 7 bases from V and 5 bases from J, with 18 bases between. CDR3 coding DNA: TGCGCCAGCGGGGCAGGGTCGGCGAGGACTGAAGCTTTCTTT. Translating gives CASGAGSARTEAFF.

This clone came up a few times. The chain employs TRBV4-1 and TRBJ2-7; possibly TRBD2 for D (6 bases). Germline CDR1 and CDR2: MGHRA and YSYEKL. The CDR3 is 13 residues long. V lost 8 bases, J lost 6 bases, and 17 bases lay in between. The CDR3 protein is CASRPAGMTEQYF. The CDR3 DNA follows: TGCGCCAGCCGACCGGCGGGAATGACCGAGCAGTACTTC.

This clone was seen more than once but under ten times. The chain has TRBV7-8 and TRBJ2-1, with D perhaps matching TRBD2 (5 bases). Germline loops: CDR1 SGHVS, CDR2 FQNEAQ. Trimming cost V 5 bases and J 9 bases, with 23 bases left between them. The CDR3 is made up of 16 amino acids. The CDR3 DNA is TGTGCCAGCAGCCGCCTCTCCGGCCTAGCAAGGAGTGAGCAGTTCTTC. Translated, it gives CASSRLSGLARSEQFF.

J is TRBJ2-7 and V is TRBV28; 9 nucleotides agree with TRBD2. The germline gives CDR1 MDHEN, CDR2 SYDVKM. The V gene end was trimmed by 1 base and the J gene end by 3 bases; junction bases not matched to a gene: 4. This CDR3 comprises 15 residues. The CDR3 loop is CASSLSSGRFYEQYF. CDR3 in DNA: TGTGCCAGCAGTTTATCCAGCGGGAGGTTCTACGAGCAGTACTTC.

The V call is TRBV10-2, the J call TRBJ2-7; 7 bases agree with TRBD1. Germline V gives CDR1 WSHSY, CDR2 SAAADI. The CDR3 contains 13 residues. V shed 3 bases and J 7 bases; nucleotides not matched to a gene: 6. This CDR3 reads CASSDPQGPEQYF. The CDR3 bases are TGCGCCAGCAGTGACCCACAGGGGCCAGAGCAGTACTTC.

This clone was counted once. The rearrangement uses TRBV19 and TRBJ2-3, with D uncertain. The CDR3 loop spans 15 amino acids. Germline assignment: CDR1 LNHDA and CDR2 SQIVND (reference sequence). Trimming pared 3 bases from V and 4 bases from J, leaving 14 bases between. The CDR3 sequence: CASSMGPAGADTQYF. CDR3 coding DNA: TGTGCCAGTAGTATGGGCCCAGCAGGTGCAGATACGCAGTATTTT.

This clone was seen a few times. The chain uses TRBV19 and TRBJ1-1; D is ambiguous. The ends were cut back, 6 bases at V and 5 bases at J, with 4 bases in the middle. Germline values: CDR1 LNHDA, CDR2 SQIVND (reference sequence). The CDR3 length is 10 residues. DNA for the CDR3: TGTGCCAGTAGGGCTACTGAAGCTTTCTTT. It codes for CASRATEAFF.

This clone was picked up one time. This chain links TRBV2 with TRBJ2-2, with D possibly matching TRBD2 (6 bases). The CDR3 runs 12 residues. V was pared by 6 bases and J by 6 bases, with 8 bases between. The germline V gene encodes CDR1 SNHLY and CDR2 FYNNEI. CDR3: CASSREAGELFF. The CDR3 DNA is TGTGCCAGCAGCAGGGAGGCCGGGGAGCTGTTTTTT.

The chain carries TRBV21-1 and TRBJ2-7; TRBD2 reflects the table's D call only, with no check against the DNA. TRBV21-1 is recorded as a pseudogene. This CDR3 has 18 amino acids. The CDR3 nucleotides read TGTGCCAGCAGCAAAAACGTTAAATTTCGGACTTTTCTCTACGAGCAGTACTTC. This encodes CASSKNVKFRTFLYEQYF.

The J gene is TRBJ1-2, the V gene TRBV10-3; a weak D match, TRBD1 (6 bases). From germline, CDR1 is ENHRY and CDR2 SYGVKD. The CDR3 is made up of 13 amino acids. V lost 6 bases and J 2 bases, leaving 10 bases between the germline ends. CDR3 loop: CAISRQANYGYTF. CDR3 coding DNA: TGTGCCATCAGCCGACAGGCAAACTATGGCTACACCTTC.

The chain uses TRBV7-7 and TRBJ2-1; tentative D call: TRBD1 (6 bases). The germline V gene encodes CDR1 SSHAT and CDR2 FNYEAQ (reference sequence). V was shortened by 0 bases and J by 6 bases, with 12 bases between the two germline ends. The length of the CDR3 is 15 residues. For the CDR3, the DNA is TGTGCCAGCAGCTTAGCCCCGACAGGCCGCAATGAGCAGTTCTTC. Its translation: CASSLAPTGRNEQFF. Complete variable domain (other parts from reference TRBV7-7 and TRBJ2-1): GAGVSQSPRYKVTKRGQDVTLRCDPISSHATLYWYQQALGQGPEFLTYFNYEAQPDKSGLPSDRFSAERPEGSISTLTIQRTEQRDSAMYRCASSLAPTGRNEQFFGPGTRLTVL.

This clone came up once. This chain links TRBV5-1 with TRBJ1-1; TRBD1 is a possible D gene (6 bases). Germline loops: CDR1 SGHRS, CDR2 YFSETQ. V lost 4 bases, J lost 6 bases, and 19 bases lay in between. CDR3 length: 15 amino acids. CDR3 coding DNA: TGCGCCAGCAGCCTGTTGTCAGGGGCAGGGGCTGAAGCTTTCTTT. Encoded protein: CASSLLSGAGAEAFF.

This clone was detected only once. The rearrangement links TRBV29-1 to TRBJ1-1; 11 bases line up with TRBD1. V shed 7 bases and J 3 bases; nucleotides not matched to a gene: 10. Germline V lookup: CDR1 SQVTM, CDR2 ANQGSEA. CDR3 size: 15 residues. The DNA for the CDR3 is TGCAGCGCTCGTGGGGGACAGGGGGGGGACACTGAAGCTTTCTTT. This sequence encodes CSARGGQGGDTEAFF.

The rearrangement uses TRBV11-1 and TRBJ1-2, with TRBD1 matching 7 bases. The germline gives CDR1 SGHAT, CDR2 FQDESV (reference sequence). V was pared by 4 bases and J by 6 bases, with 8 bases of the junction left unmatched. CDR3 length equals 14 residues. In DNA, the CDR3 is TGTGCCAGCAGCTCAGGGGGTCAGTACCATGGCTACACCTTC. Amino acid sequence: CASSSGGQYHGYTF. The whole variable domain, filled in from reference TRBV11-1 and TRBJ1-2, reads EAEVAQSPRYKITEKSQAVAFWCDPISGHATLYWYRQILGQGPELLVQFQDESVVDDSQLPKDRFSAERLKGVDSTLKIQPAELGDSAMYLCASSSGGQYHGYTFGSGTRLTVV.

This clone has a handful of counts. This chain links TRBV27 with TRBJ2-7, with 10 bases identical to TRBD1. The CDR3 is 13 residues long. From germline, CDR1 is MNHEY and CDR2 SMNVEV (reference sequence). After removal of 6 bases from V and 5 bases from J, the junction contained 4 bases not matched to a gene. The CDR3 protein is CASSRDRGHEQYF. The CDR3, as DNA: TGTGCCAGCAGCCGGGACAGGGGCCACGAGCAGTACTTC.